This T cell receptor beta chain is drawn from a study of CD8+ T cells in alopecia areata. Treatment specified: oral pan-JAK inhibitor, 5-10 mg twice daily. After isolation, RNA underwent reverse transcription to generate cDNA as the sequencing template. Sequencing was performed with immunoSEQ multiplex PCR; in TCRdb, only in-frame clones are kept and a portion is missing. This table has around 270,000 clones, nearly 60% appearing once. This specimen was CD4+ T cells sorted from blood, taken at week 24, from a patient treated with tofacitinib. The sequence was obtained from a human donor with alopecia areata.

The CDR3 DNA is TGTGCTAGTGGTTTGGTACGAGGGACAGGGACTTCCGGAGAGACCCAGTACTTC. This sequence encodes CASGLVRGTGTSGETQYF. The V call is TRBV12-5, the J call TRBJ2-5; 9 bases agree with TRBD1. The CDR3 extends over 18 amino acids. The germline V gene has CDR1 LGHNT and CDR2 FRNRAP. V trimming: 0 bases; J trimming: 4 bases; junction bases outside the gene matches: 12.